The 9 T cell receptor beta chains below all came from one sample that was sequenced in a study of T cells in Graves' hyperthyroidism and ophthalmopathy (dated by TCRdb to the late 2010s). The library was obtained by multiplex PCR. Instrument used: Illumina HiSeq 2000. The TCR beta CDR3 regions were amplified from RNA transcripts. A first-round RT-PCR of the TCR CDR3 used the HTBI primer set with the Qiagen OneStep RT-PCR kit. In-frame beta chains were kept once TCRdb had trimmed the public reads at Q25 with fastp and called clones with MiXCR. CDR3 protein duplicates are merged, each entry listing the most common genes and DNA. Here the sample has around 580,000 distinct CDR3 sequences; about 43% occur a single time. Together, the top ten hold around 7.7% of the sample. Sequencing was carried out using peripheral blood or thyroid tissue (not recorded which). Receptors originate from a young woman with Graves' hyperthyroidism.

This clonotype was seen many times. This chain connects TRBV19 to TRBJ2-2; D not certain. The CDR3 is 14 residues long. Looked up from germline, CDR1 is LNHDA and CDR2 is SQIVND (reference sequence). V was cut by 3 bases and J by 4 bases, with 9 bases left in between. DNA for the CDR3: TGTGCCAGTAGTATGTCACATTTCACCGGGGAGCTGTTTTTT. Translation: CASSMSHFTGELFF.

The chain has TRBV29-1 and TRBJ2-7; TRBD1 matches 9 bases. CDR1 and CDR2 from the germline V gene are SQVTM and ANQGSEA. The ends lost 0 bases at V and 6 bases at J; junction bases unmatched: 6. CDR3 size: 14 residues. CDR3 residues: CSVEDSGTGREQYF. The CDR3 nucleotides are TGCAGCGTTGAAGACTCCGGGACAGGGCGCGAGCAGTACTTC.

At least ten counts were recorded for this clonotype. The V call is TRBV7-9, the J call TRBJ1-2; D uncertain. Germline CDR1 is SEHNR and CDR2 is FQNEAQ (reference sequence). The V end lost 5 bases, the J end lost 5 bases, and 12 bases lay between the germline ends. This CDR3 contains 13 residues. The CDR3 DNA sequence: TGTGCCAGCAGCCCTAGCCTGGAATATGGCTACACCTTC. Protein: CASSPSLEYGYTF. Based on the CDR3 plus reference TRBV7-9 and TRBJ1-2, the full variable domain is DTGVSQNPRHKITKRGQNVTFRCDPISEHNRLYWYRQTLGQGPEFLTYFQNEAQLEKSRLLSDRFSAERPKGSFSTLEIQRTEQGDSAMYLCASSPSLEYGYTFGSGTRLTVV.

This clonotype was seen repeatedly, ten times or more. The rearrangement uses TRBV20-1 and TRBJ2-5; TRBD2 might be the D (5 bases). The ends were cut back, 1 base at V and 2 bases at J, with 11 bases in the middle. The CDR3 is 14 amino acids. The germline V gene encodes CDR1 DFQATT and CDR2 SNEGSKA (reference sequence). The CDR3 region has the DNA TGCAGTGCTAGAGGAGTTCGGGGACAAGAGACCCAGTACTTC. Protein sequence: CSARGVRGQETQYF.

V gene TRBV10-3 combines with J gene TRBJ1-6, with D possibly matching TRBD1 (5 bases). V was clipped by 2 bases and J by 12 bases, with 17 bases between them. Per germline, CDR1 ENHRY and CDR2 SYGVKD. The CDR3 loop spans 15 amino acids. The CDR3 DNA follows: TGTGCCATCAGTGAGGGCGTCGGGGGGATTTTACCCCTCCACTTT. Its translation is CAISEGVGGILPLHF.

As regards this clonotype: A much larger clone is a single base away; this may be a read error. The chain is built from TRBV9 and TRBJ1-6; possible D gene TRBD1, 6 bases. The V gene lost 4 bases and the J gene lost 14 bases, with 19 bases spanning the gap. The CDR3 consists of 14 residues. Looked up from germline, CDR1 is SGDLS and CDR2 is YYNGEE. CDR3 nucleotides: TGTGCCAGCAGCCCCTGGAACAGGGATCTCGCCCTCCACTTT. Its translation: CASSPWNRDLALHF.

This sequence joins TRBV7-9 and TRBJ2-5; 9 positions match TRBD2. J lost 2 bases, V lost 6 bases, and 4 bases had no gene match. Germline CDR1 is SEHNR and CDR2 is FQNEAQ (reference sequence). The CDR3 contains 14 residues. Here the CDR3 reads CASRRLAEQETQYF. CDR3 in DNA: TGTGCCAGCAGACGACTAGCGGAACAAGAGACCCAGTACTTC.

The chain recombines TRBV5-1 with TRBJ1-3; 7 bases match TRBD1. V dropped 4 bases and J dropped 0; count of bases not matched to a gene: 7. The CDR3 sequence is 16 residues long. The germline CDR1 and CDR2 sequences are SGHRS and YFSETQ. CDR3: CASSTYGQASGNTIYF. CDR3 coding DNA: TGCGCCAGCAGCACCTACGGACAGGCCTCTGGAAACACCATATATTTT.

This clonotype was observed a handful of times. V and J are TRBV29-1 and TRBJ2-5; D is ambiguous. This CDR3 comprises 9 residues. The germline V gene encodes CDR1 SQVTM and CDR2 ANQGSEA. The CDR3 region is CSVRETQYF. CDR3 in DNA: TGCAGTGTTAGGGAGACCCAGTACTTC. The complete variable domain, with remaining parts taken from reference TRBV29-1 and TRBJ2-5, reads SAVISQKPSRDICQRGTSLTIQCQVDSQVTMMFWYRQQPGQSLTLIATANQGSEATYESGFVIDKFPISRPNLTFSTLTVSNMSPEDSSIYLCSVRETQYFGPGTRLLVL.